The subject of this entry is one T cell receptor (beta chain). No antigen is known for it. Libraries were prepared by immunoSEQ multiplex PCR; TCRdb keeps only in-frame clonotypes and omits some of them. The sample has 14,000 or so clones, roughly 75% seen once. The sample comes from a study of tumor-infiltrating lymphocytes in localized non-small cell lung cancer. Study in general: The cohort mixed smokers and never-smokers, several histologies, and some post-neoadjuvant-chemotherapy samples.

General study results and limits: IM1 and IM2 tumors showed no difference in T-cell fraction. Only some patients had TCR sequencing, depending on available tissue.

The CDR3 totals 12 residues. CDR1 MNHNY and CDR2 SVGAGI come from the germline V gene (reference sequence). Trimming removed 11 bases from V and 7 bases from J, with 14 bases in between. The chain combines TRBV6-6 with TRBJ1-4; tentatively, D is TRBD1 (6 bases). Sequencing input: uninvolved lung tissue not adjacent to the tumor. The receptor was isolated from a human donor with non-small cell lung cancer. CDR3 DNA: TGTGCCTCCCTGAGGGGGGGTGAAAAACTGTTTTTT. It is translated as CASLRGGEKLFF.